The 9 T cell receptor beta chains presented below share a single source sample, sequenced in a study of shared clonotypes between healthy human individuals. The protocol was immunoSEQ multiplex PCR, while the TCRdb copy is restricted to in-frame clones and leaves out a portion. The sample yields hundreds of thousands of clones, about 74% seen once. Source material: memory CD4+ T cells sorted from blood. Subset noted: CD45RA-negative fraction. The receptors derive from a young woman in good health.

This clone was counted only a few times. This chain connects TRBV6-5 to TRBJ2-7; D could derive from TRBD1 or TRBD2 (5 bases each). There are 14 residues in the CDR3. Trimming shortened V by 5 bases and J by 2 bases, and 13 bases separated the two germline ends. Per the germline V gene, CDR1 is MNHEY and CDR2 is SVGAGI. CDR3 in DNA: TGTGCCAGCAGTCCCGGGGCAGGGCCCTACGAGCAGTACTTC. Its protein is CASSPGAGPYEQYF.

This clone turned up a few times. The rearrangement links TRBV7-2 to TRBJ2-1; 12 bases match TRBD2. In germline, CDR1 is SGHTA, CDR2 FQGNSA. This CDR3 is 15 amino acids long. V shed 1 base, J shed 10 bases, and the junction held 5 bases outside the gene matches. The CDR3 reads CASSLDGLAGGEQFF. DNA of the CDR3: TGTGCCAGCAGCTTAGACGGCCTAGCGGGAGGGGAGCAGTTCTTC.

The CDR3 spells CASSLRQGGETQYF. CDR3 bases: TGTGCCAGCAGCCTACGACAGGGGGGAGAGACCCAGTACTTC. The chain combines TRBV7-8 with TRBJ2-5; 9 bases are shared with TRBD1. The V gene's germline CDR1 is SGHVS and CDR2 FQNEAQ. This CDR3 has 14 residues. V lost 5 bases, J lost 4 bases, and 5 bases stayed unmatched.

This clone was seen a handful of times. CDR3 in DNA: TGTGCCAGCAGTTTATTGGTCCGCAATGAGCAGTTCTTC. Protein product: CASSLLVRNEQFF. This chain connects TRBV28 to TRBJ2-1, with no clear D. CDR1 MDHEN and CDR2 SYDVKM come from the germline V gene. Trimming stripped 1 base from V and 6 bases from J, with 7 bases between. This CDR3 is 13 amino acids long.

The rearrangement uses TRBV14 and TRBJ2-2; a weak D match, TRBD1 (6 bases). Trimming cost V 0 bases and J 5 bases, with 19 bases left between them. This CDR3 is built from 18 residues. Per the germline V gene, CDR1 is SGHDN and CDR2 is FVKESK. Written as DNA, the CDR3 is TGTGCCAGCAGCCAAGATAGGGGCAGGGGCGGAAGGACCGGGGAGCTGTTTTTT. Residues: CASSQDRGRGGRTGELFF.

Comments on this clone: Distinct nucleotide sequences in the sample also encode this CDR3. The genes are TRBV18 and TRBJ2-7; 8 bases fit TRBD1. Trimming removed 5 bases from V and 2 bases from J; junction bases left unmatched: 2. Germline V lookup: CDR1 KGHSH, CDR2 LQKENI. The CDR3 is 13 residues long. CDR3 nucleotides: TGTGCCAGCTCAGGACAGGGCGCCTACGAGCAGTACTTC. This sequence encodes CASSGQGAYEQYF.

In its sample, this clone was seen a few times. The J gene is TRBJ1-1, the V gene TRBV2; D is uncertain. Trimming left V 4 bases short and J 7 bases short, with 13 bases between. The CDR3 covers 13 residues. The germline gives CDR1 SNHLY, CDR2 FYNNEI. DNA for the CDR3: TGTGCCAGCAGTGTAGAGACCTTCGTTGAAGCTTTCTTT. Translation: CASSVETFVEAFF. Based on the CDR3 plus reference TRBV2 and TRBJ1-1, the full variable domain is EPEVTQTPSHQVTQMGQEVILRCVPISNHLYFYWYRQILGQKVEFLVSFYNNEISEKSEIFDDQFSVERPDGSNFTLKIRSTKLEDSAMYFCASSVETFVEAFFGQGTRLTVV.

The rearrangement uses TRBV5-5 and TRBJ2-7; weak D call: TRBD1 (6 bases). This CDR3 region has 13 residues. V was trimmed by 6 bases and J by 4 bases, leaving 14 bases between them. Germline CDR1 SGHKS, CDR2 YYEKEE (reference sequence). DNA of the CDR3: TGTGCCAGCACCGACAGGCTGGGGTACGAGCAGTACTTC. Translated: CASTDRLGYEQYF. The full variable domain, in which reference TRBV5-5 and TRBJ2-7 provide the parts outside the CDR3, is DAGVTQSPTHLIKTRGQQVTLRCSPISGHKSVSWYQQVLGQGPQFIFQYYEKEERGRGNFPDRFSARQFPNYSSELNVNALLLGDSALYLCASTDRLGYEQYFGPGTRLTVT.

The V gene is TRBV5-4, the J gene TRBJ2-1; TRBD2 matches 11 bases. V lost 4 bases to trimming and J lost 4 bases; unmatched junction nucleotides: 16. CDR1 is SGHNT, CDR2 YYREEE, per germline (reference sequence). This CDR3 contains 19 residues. In DNA form, the CDR3 reads TGTGCCAGCAGCCGGAACCTAGCGGGAGGTGATTTAGGGTACAATGAGCAGTTCTTC. Encoded protein: CASSRNLAGGDLGYNEQFF.